This TCR beta chain was recorded in a study of T cell responses to AZD1222 COVID-19 vaccine. Turning to the study itself: Researchers grouped second doses given at about 4 or about 12 weeks into one pool. Study observations and caveats: Baseline seropositives among AZD1222 recipients totaled only 5 to 7. Clonal diversity was possibly underestimated; the donors were predominantly white British and more often female.

This CDR3 region has 12 residues. Trimming took off 2 bases at V and 5 bases at J, with 7 bases between the two ends. Looked up from germline, CDR1 is SGHTS and CDR2 is YDEGEE. This clone was found once. Its antigen is unknown. The method was immunoSEQ multiplex PCR; TCRdb's version includes in-frame clones alone and lacks a portion of them. The sample lists over 100,000 clones, approximately 94% seen once, with roughly 7% in the top ten. The source was peripheral blood, collected on day 0 of AZD1222 vaccination. The clonotype originates from an adult in good health. The rearrangement links TRBV5-8 to TRBJ2-5, with D unclear. Here the CDR3 DNA reads TGTGCCAGCAGCTTTCCGCGTGAGACCCAGTACTTC. This translates into CASSFPRETQYF. Variable domain in full (rest from reference TRBV5-8 and TRBJ2-5): EAGVTQSPTHLIKTRGQQATLRCSPISGHTSVYWYQQALGLGLQFLLWYDEGEERNRGNFPPRFSGRQFPNYSSELNVNALELEDSALYLCASSFPRETQYFGPGTRLLVL.